This entry features one TCR beta chain sequence. Its antigen is not identified. The data are from a study of vaccination and CD4 T cells after COVID-19. Looking at the study overall: Nasal swab PCR identified SARS-CoV-2 in the convalescent patients, of whom about ten were mild and one severe. Cellular stimulation was performed using overlapping spike peptides derived from SARS-CoV-2, HCoV-NL63, HCoV-OC43 and HCoV-229E.

With the Oncomine TCR Beta short-read assay, DNA from cultured CD4+ T cells was sequenced. Cultured CD4+ T cells yielded the extracted genomic DNA. Via MiXCR, TCRdb re-called the PCR reads, giving one row per CDR3 protein. There are more than 9,500 distinct CDR3 sequences in the sample; less than 55% occur only once, and around 24% lies in the top ten. Per the germline V gene, CDR1 is SGHTA and CDR2 is FQGTGA. This CDR3 has 13 amino acids. Losses at the gene ends were 2 bases for V and 5 bases for J; bases not matched to a gene: 0. The treatment denotes: approximately 9-day PBMC culture with coronavirus spike peptide pools or control peptides (ViraFEST assay). Expanded clonotypes were found by TCR sequencing after peptide-pool stimulation (ViraFEST).

This specimen consisted of cultured CD4+ T cells from blood, obtained after SARS-CoV-2 vaccination. The sequence came from a human donor with COVID-19. The rearrangement links TRBV7-3 to TRBJ2-1; TRBD2 aligns across 7 bases. The CDR3 spells CASSLGLDNEQFF. The CDR3 bases are TGTGCCAGCAGCTTAGGACTAGACAATGAGCAGTTCTTC.